This entry concerns a single T cell receptor beta chain. It lacks a known antigen. Base quality data are lacking; no much larger clone is found one base away. This specimen comes from a study of neoadjuvant anti-PD-1 for oral cavity cancer (dated by TCRdb to 2020 to 2023). Broadly, across the study: Before curative-intent surgical resection, most patients were given three to four biweekly doses of nivolumab at 3 mg/kg. Patients who did not progress were given a fourth nivolumab dose at about day 43 and had definitive surgical resection on days 50-56. Responders were defined as patients with complete response, partial response or stable disease by RECIST 1.1; non-responders were defined as patients with progression. There were more than nine patients in the parent correlative cohort, and the response rate was approximately 36%.

Reading the label with the study, this specimen's time point is: after neoadjuvant nivolumab, at surgical resection. None of the patients had received prior systemic or radiation treatment, and all were newly diagnosed with stage II-IVA oral cavity squamous cell carcinoma. The cohort was made up of patients with locally advanced, HPV-negative oral cavity squamous cell carcinoma. Peripheral blood mononuclear cells were analyzed directly, without maintenance or expansion in culture. Samples came from a longitudinal correlative study of a single-arm phase II trial of neoadjuvant nivolumab in oral cavity squamous cell carcinoma. Subject-matched pre- and post-treatment PBMCs and tumors from three responders and three non-responders were subjected to genomic DNA-based TCRbeta sequencing. Peripheral blood mononuclear cells were collected once before nivolumab treatment and again after treatment, at the time of surgery. Genomic DNA was isolated from PBMCs using the Maxwell RSC DNA from Cells kit.

Overall results and qualifications from the work: Higher pretreatment blood Treg/Th17 ratios correlated with both higher pretreatment blood TCRbeta clonality and lower post-treatment tumor TCRbeta clonality. After neoadjuvant nivolumab, non-responders showed significantly higher T cell clonality (Gini index) in PBMCs than responders did. The TCR analyses had only a few patients in each response group, and the authors called for validation in larger cohorts.

The cysteine opens and the phenylalanine closes a CDR3 of 12 amino acids. The retained sequence is limited to the CDR3, 36 bases, with the frame set at the first base. In the germline V gene, CDR1 corresponds to SNHLY and CDR2 to FYNNEI. V was cut back by 6 bases and J by 3 bases, leaving a gap of 7 bases between them. PBMC libraries used mostly approximately 480 ng of input genomic DNA for deep sequencing, with six replicates per sample. The immunoSEQ hsTCRbeta kit was used to prepare TCRbeta libraries, following the manufacturer's instructions. The finished libraries were brought together in one pool at approximately 3 nM, which was then read using an Illumina NovaSeq 6000 S4 flow cell. For the original study's pipeline: The immunoSEQ Analyzer handled quality control and preprocessing of the raw data. The analysis was restricted to productive rearrangements, with each unique CDR3 amino acid sequence defining a clonotype. Repertoire clonality was estimated as the Gini-Simpson index, computed with the R package tcR. Student's t test was used to compare Gini indices, and Pearson correlation was used to assess associations with tumor size change. As stored in TCRdb, this immuneACCESS dataset retains in-frame rearrangements with V and J assigned. A fraction of the clones does not appear; measured against another copy, unresolved V genes explain less than half of the discrepancy, and the remainder lacks a known reason. The V and J calls and the clone size are those of that table, but D and trimming were determined from the DNA. A total of 55,000 to 75,000 clones appear in this sample, approximately 87% of them only once. Together, the top ten hold less than 3% of the sample.

The sequence was obtained from a person between 35 and 79 years old with oral cavity squamous cell carcinoma. Sequenced here: PBMCs, sampled after nivolumab (anti-PD-1) treatment. The chain joins TRBV2 to TRBJ2-3; TRBD1 could be the D gene, as 5 bases match. The CDR3 corresponds to CASRAGTDTQYF. At the DNA level, the sequence is TGTGCCAGCAGAGCAGGGACAGATACGCAGTATTTT.